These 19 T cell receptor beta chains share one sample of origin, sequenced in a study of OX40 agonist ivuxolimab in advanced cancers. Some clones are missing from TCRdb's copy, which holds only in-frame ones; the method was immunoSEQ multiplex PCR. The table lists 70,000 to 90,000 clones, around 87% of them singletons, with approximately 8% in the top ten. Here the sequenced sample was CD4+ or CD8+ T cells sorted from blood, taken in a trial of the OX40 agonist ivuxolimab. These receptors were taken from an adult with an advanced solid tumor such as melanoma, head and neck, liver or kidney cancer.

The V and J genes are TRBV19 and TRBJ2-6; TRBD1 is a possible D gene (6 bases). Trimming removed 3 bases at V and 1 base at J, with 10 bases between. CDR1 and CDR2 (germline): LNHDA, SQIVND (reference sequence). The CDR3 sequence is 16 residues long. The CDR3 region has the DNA TGTGCCAGTAGTATGTATCAGGGGTCTGGGGCCAACGTCCTGACTTTC. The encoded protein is CASSMYQGSGANVLTF.

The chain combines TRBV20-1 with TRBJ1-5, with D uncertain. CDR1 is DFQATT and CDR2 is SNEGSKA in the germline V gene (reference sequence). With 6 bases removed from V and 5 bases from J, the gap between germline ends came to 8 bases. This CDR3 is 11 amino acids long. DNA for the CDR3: TGCAGTGCAGCTGAGGATCAGCCCCAGCATTTT. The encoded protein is CSAAEDQPQHF.

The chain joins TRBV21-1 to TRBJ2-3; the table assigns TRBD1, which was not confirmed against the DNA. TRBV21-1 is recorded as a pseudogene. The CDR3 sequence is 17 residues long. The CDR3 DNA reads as TGTGCCAGCAGCAAAGCAGCCAGGCCCCGCAAGACAGATACGCAGTATTTT. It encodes CASSKAARPRKTDTQYF.

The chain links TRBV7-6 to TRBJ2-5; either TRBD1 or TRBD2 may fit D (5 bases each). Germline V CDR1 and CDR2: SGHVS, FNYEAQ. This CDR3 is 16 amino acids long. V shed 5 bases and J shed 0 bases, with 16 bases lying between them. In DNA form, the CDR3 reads TGTGCCAGCAGCGGAGCAGGGACCAGATACCAAGAGACCCAGTACTTC. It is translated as CASSGAGTRYQETQYF.

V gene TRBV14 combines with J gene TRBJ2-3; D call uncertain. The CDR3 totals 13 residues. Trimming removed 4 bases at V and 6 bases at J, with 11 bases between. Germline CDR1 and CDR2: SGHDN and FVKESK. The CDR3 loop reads CASSPNLADTQYF. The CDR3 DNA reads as TGTGCCAGCAGCCCTAATTTGGCGGATACGCAGTATTTT.

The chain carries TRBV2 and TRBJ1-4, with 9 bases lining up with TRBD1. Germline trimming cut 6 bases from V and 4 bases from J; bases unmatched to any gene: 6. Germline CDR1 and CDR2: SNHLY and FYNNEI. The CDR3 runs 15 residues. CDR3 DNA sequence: TGTGCCAGCAGACAAGACAGGGGGAATAATGAAAAACTGTTTTTT. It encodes CASRQDRGNNEKLFF.

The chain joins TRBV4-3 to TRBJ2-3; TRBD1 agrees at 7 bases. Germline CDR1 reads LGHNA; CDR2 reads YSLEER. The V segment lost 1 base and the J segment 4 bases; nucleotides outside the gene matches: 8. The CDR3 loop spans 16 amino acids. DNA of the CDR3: TGCGCCAGCAGCCAAGCTCACAGGGGTAGCGCAGATACGCAGTATTTT. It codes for CASSQAHRGSADTQYF.

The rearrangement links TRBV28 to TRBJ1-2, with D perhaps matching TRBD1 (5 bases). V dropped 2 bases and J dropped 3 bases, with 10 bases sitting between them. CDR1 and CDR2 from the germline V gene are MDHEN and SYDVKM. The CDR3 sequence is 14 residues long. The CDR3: CASSLRDGYYGYTF. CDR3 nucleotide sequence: TGTGCCAGCAGTTTAAGGGACGGCTACTATGGCTACACCTTC.

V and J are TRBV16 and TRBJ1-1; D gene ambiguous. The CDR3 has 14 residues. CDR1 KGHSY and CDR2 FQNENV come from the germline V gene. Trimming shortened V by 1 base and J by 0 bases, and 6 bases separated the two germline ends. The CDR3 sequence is CASSQFRMNTEAFF. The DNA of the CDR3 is TGTGCCAGCAGCCAATTCAGAATGAACACTGAAGCTTTCTTT. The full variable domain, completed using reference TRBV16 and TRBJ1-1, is GEEVAQTPKHLVRGEGQKAKLYCAPIKGHSYVFWYQQVLKNEFKFLISFQNENVFDETGMPKERFSAKCLPNSPCSLEIQATKLEDSAVYFCASSQFRMNTEAFFGQGTRLTVV.

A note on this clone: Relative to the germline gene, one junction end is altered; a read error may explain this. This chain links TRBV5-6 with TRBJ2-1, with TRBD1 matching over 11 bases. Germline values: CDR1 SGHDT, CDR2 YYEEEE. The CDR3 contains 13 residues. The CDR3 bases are TGTGCCGGCAGCGGACAGGGGGCAAATGAGCAGTTCTTC. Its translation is CAGSGQGANEQFF.

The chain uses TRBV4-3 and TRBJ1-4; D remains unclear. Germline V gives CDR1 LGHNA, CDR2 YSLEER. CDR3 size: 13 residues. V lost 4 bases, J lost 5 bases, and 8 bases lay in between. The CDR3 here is CASSRTDNEKLFF. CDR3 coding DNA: TGCGCCAGCAGCCGGACGGACAATGAAAAACTGTTTTTT.

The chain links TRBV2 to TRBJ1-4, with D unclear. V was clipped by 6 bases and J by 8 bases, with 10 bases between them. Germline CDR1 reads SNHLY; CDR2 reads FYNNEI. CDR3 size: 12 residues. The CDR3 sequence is CASRVGGEKLFF. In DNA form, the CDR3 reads TGTGCCAGCAGGGTGGGAGGCGAAAAACTGTTTTTT.

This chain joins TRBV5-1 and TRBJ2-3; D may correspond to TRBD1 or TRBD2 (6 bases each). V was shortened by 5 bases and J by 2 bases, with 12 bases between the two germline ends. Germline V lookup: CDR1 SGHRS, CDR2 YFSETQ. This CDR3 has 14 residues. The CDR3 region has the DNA TGCGCCAGCAGTAGCGGACAGACCACAGATACGCAGTATTTT. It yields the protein CASSSGQTTDTQYF.

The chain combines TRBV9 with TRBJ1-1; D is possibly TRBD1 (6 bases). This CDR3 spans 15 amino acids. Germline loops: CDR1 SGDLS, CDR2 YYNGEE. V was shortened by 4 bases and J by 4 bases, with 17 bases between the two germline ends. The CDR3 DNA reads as TGTGCCAGCAGCCCGCTACAGGGTTATAGCACTGAAGCTTTCTTT. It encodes CASSPLQGYSTEAFF.

DNA for the CDR3: TGTGCCAGCAGTCCGCGGAGAGGGTGGGACATTCAGTACTTC. It translates to CASSPRRGWDIQYF. The rearrangement uses TRBV6-7 and TRBJ2-4; D may be TRBD2 (5 bases). TRBV6-7 is recorded as an ORF, its role being uncertain. V was pared by 5 bases and J by 8 bases, with 16 bases between. The CDR3 is made up of 14 amino acids.

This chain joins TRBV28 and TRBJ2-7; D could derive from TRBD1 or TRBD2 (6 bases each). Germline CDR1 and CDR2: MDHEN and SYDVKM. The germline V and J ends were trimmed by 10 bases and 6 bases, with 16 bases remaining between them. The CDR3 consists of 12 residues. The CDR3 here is CAIRGALVEQYF. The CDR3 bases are TGTGCCATAAGGGGGGCTCTCGTCGAGCAGTACTTC.

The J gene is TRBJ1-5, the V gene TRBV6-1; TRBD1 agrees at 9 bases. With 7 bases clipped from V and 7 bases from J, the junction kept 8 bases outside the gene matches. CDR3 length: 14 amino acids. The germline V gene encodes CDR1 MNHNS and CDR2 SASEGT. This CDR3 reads CASIKTGGGQPQHF. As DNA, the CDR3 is TGTGCCAGCATTAAAACAGGGGGCGGGCAGCCCCAGCATTTT.

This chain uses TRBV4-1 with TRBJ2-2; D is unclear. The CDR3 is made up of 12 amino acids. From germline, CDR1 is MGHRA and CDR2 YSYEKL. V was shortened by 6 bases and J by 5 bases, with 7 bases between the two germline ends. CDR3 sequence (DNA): TGCGCCAGCAGTCGAAGGACCGGGGAGCTGTTTTTT. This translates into CASSRRTGELFF.

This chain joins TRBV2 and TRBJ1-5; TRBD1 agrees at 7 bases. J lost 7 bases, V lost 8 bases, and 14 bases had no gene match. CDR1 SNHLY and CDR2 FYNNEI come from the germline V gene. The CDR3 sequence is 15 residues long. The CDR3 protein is CASHSDREVLQPQHF. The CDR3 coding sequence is TGTGCCAGCCATTCCGACAGGGAAGTACTGCAGCCCCAGCATTTT.